A selection of T cell receptor beta chains follows, all from one sample in a study of blood T cell repertoires in COVID-19. Assay: immunoSEQ multiplex PCR; the TCRdb copy retains only in-frame clones and omits some. The data hold around 300,000 clones, with 85% observed a single time. Sequencing was performed on PBMCs or T cells enriched from blood (not recorded which). The source of these receptors is a woman in her fifties or sixties who had recovered from COVID-19. Both conserved end residues are trimmed from each CDR3. Part of the rows lack a size; the others show once, few, many or a class for expanded clones.

V	size	J	CDR3
TRBV9	.	TRBJ1-1	ASSSSGAMNTEAF
TRBV19	.	TRBJ2-1	ASSIGRNEQF
TRBV20-1	.	TRBJ1-5	SASWQGAGQPQH
TRBV4-2	.	TRBJ2-7	ASSRPTGNWYEQY
TRBV7-2	.	TRBJ2-5	ASSSYSQETQY
TRBV30	.	TRBJ1-3	AWDRGVNTIY
TRBV5-1	.	TRBJ2-7	ASSFGLAGGPIGEQY
TRBV3-1/TRBV3-2	.	TRBJ1-4	ASTSGGGVLF
TRBV28	once	TRBJ1-5	ASSSLVGTGRRNQPQH
TRBV10-1	.	TRBJ2-7	ASSFSGTGVYEQY
TRBV6-5	.	TRBJ1-2	ASVGGGNYGYT
TRBV6-5	.	TRBJ2-7	ASRRQGERNEQY
TRBV2	.	TRBJ2-2	ASYRDTGELF
TRBV12-3/TRBV12-4	.	TRBJ1-2	ASRGDMYGYT
TRBV7-2	.	TRBJ1-3	ASSFSSGPGNTIY
TRBV5-1	once	TRBJ2-2	ASSLSSGRNTGELF
TRBV30	.	TRBJ2-1	AWSVKAGGRNEQF
TRBV11-3	.	TRBJ2-7	ASSLDGGQGYEQY
TRBV30	.	TRBJ1-1	AWGTANTEAF
TRBV7-9	.	TRBJ1-2	ASSFGTGVGVANYGYT
TRBV27	.	TRBJ2-7	ASSLRQQGADEQY
TRBV29-1	.	TRBJ1-4	SVGLGATNEKLF
TRBV11-2	.	TRBJ1-2	ASSPGTFPRGYT
TRBV30	.	TRBJ1-6	AWTRGIGALH
TRBV6-2/TRBV6-3	.	TRBJ1-4	ASSYSRGSPREKLF
TRBV7-2	.	TRBJ2-3	ASSPPPVTDTQY
TRBV4-2	.	TRBJ2-3	ASSQGTSSADTQY
TRBV7-9	once	TRBJ2-2	ASSNDRTLTGELF
TRBV13	once	TRBJ2-1	ASSAGTVNNEQF
TRBV6-5	.	TRBJ2-5	ASRFGQAQETQY
TRBV30	once	TRBJ2-3	AWSVGVSGDTQY